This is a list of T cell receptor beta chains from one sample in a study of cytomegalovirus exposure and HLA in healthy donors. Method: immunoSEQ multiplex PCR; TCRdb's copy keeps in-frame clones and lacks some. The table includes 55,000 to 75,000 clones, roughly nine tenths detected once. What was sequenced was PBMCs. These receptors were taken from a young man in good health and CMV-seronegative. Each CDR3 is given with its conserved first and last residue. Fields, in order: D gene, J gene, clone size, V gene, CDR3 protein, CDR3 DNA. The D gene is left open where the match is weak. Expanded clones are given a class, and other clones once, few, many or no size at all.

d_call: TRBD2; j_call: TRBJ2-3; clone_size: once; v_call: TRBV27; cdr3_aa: CASSLSPAGLIPDTQYF; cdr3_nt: TGTGCCAGCAGTTTATCCCCAGCGGGACTCATCCCAGATACGCAGTATTTT
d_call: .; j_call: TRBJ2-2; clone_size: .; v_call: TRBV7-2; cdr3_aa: CASSLVSRDTGELFF; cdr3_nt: TGTGCCAGCAGCTTAGTATCCAGGGACACCGGGGAGCTGTTTTTT
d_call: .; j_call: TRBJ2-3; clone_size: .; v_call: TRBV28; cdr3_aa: CVTGGLQDTQYF; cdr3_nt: TGTGTCACCGGAGGGCTTCAGGATACGCAGTATTTT
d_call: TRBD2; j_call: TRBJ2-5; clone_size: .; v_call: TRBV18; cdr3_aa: CASSRPTSGSQTQYF; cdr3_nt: TGTGCCAGCTCCCGGCCGACTAGCGGGAGTCAGACCCAGTACTTC
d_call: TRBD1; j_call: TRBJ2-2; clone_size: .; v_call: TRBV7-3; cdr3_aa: CASSSTGGNTGELFF; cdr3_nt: TGTGCCAGCAGCTCAACAGGGGGGAACACCGGGGAGCTGTTTTTT
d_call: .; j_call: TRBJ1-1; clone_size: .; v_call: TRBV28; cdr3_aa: CASTLPTGTFEAFF; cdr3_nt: TGTGCCAGCACCTTACCAACCGGGACTTTTGAAGCTTTCTTT
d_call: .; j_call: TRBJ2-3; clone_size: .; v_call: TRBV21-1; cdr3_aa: CASSKFEGTREYF; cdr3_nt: TGTGCCAGCAGCAAATTTGAGGGCACAAGGGAGTATTTT
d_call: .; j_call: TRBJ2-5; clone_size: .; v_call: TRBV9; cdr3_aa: CASSAGQNQETQYF; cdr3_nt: TGTGCCAGCAGCGCTGGACAGAACCAAGAGACCCAGTACTTC
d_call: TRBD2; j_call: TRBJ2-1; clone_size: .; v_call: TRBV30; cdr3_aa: CAWSGTSGTFYNEQFF; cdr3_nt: TGTGCCTGGAGTGGGACTAGCGGCACGTTTTACAATGAGCAGTTCTTC
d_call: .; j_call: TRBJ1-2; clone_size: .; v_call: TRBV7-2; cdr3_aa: CASSFGAYGYTF; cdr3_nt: TGTGCCAGCAGCTTCGGAGCCTATGGCTACACCTTC
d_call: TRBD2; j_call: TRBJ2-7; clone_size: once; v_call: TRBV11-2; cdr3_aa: CASSLSSGGAGVYEQYF; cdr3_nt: TGTGCCAGCAGCTTAAGTTCCGGGGGGGCGGGAGTCTACGAGCAGTACTTC
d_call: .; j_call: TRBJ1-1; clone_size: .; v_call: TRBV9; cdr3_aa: CASSVVPSMNTEAFF; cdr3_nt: TGTGCCAGCAGCGTAGTACCGAGCATGAACACTGAAGCTTTCTTT
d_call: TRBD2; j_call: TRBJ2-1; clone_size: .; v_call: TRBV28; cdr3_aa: CASSLMGGNEQFF; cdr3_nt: TGTGCCAGCAGTTTAATGGGGGGGAATGAGCAGTTCTTC
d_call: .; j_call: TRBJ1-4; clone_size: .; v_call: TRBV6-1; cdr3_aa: CASSDRGATNEKLFF; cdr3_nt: TGTGCCAGCAGTGATCGCGGTGCAACTAATGAAAAACTGTTTTTT
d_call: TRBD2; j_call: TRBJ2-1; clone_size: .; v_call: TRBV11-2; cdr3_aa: CASSGSGGYNEQFF; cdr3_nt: TGTGCCAGCAGCGGTAGCGGGGGATACAATGAGCAGTTCTTC
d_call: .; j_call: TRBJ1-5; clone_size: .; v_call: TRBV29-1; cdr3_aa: CSVGSLGAGGNNQPQHF; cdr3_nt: TGCAGCGTTGGCTCCCTAGGGGCAGGAGGGAACAATCAGCCCCAGCATTTT
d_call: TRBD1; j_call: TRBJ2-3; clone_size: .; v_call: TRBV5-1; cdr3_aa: CASSSLRQGGVDTQYF; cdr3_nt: TGCGCCAGCAGCTCCCTACGACAGGGCGGAGTGGATACGCAGTATTTT
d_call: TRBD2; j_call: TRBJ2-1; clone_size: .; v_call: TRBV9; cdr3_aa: CASSVVAGVPKQFF; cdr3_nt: TGTGCCAGCAGCGTAGTGGCGGGAGTACCGAAGCAGTTCTTC
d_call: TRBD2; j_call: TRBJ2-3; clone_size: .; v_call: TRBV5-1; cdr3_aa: CASSLGVAGDSDTQYF; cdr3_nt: TGCGCCAGCAGCTTGGGGGTAGCGGGAGACTCTGATACGCAGTATTTT
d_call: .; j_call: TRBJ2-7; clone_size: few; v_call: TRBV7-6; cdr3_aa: CASSLALSEQYF; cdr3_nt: TGTGCCAGCAGCTTAGCGTTGAGCGAGCAGTACTTC
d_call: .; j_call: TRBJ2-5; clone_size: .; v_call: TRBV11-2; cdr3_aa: CASRSWTYQETQYF; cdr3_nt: TGTGCCAGCAGGTCGTGGACTTACCAAGAGACCCAGTACTTC
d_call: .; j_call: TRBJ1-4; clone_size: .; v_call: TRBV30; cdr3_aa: CAWSLRGEKLFF; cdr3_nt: TGTGCCTGGAGTCTCCGGGGTGAAAAACTGTTTTTT
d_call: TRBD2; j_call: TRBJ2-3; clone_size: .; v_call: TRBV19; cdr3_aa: CASNRSLAGGPCTDTQYF; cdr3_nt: TGTGCCTCGAACCGGAGTCTAGCGGGAGGGCCGTGCACAGATACGCAGTATTTT
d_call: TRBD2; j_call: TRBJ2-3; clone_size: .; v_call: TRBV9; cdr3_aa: CASSVGRTSGLTDTQYF; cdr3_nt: TGTGCCAGCAGCGTAGGACGGACTAGCGGACTCACAGATACGCAGTATTTT
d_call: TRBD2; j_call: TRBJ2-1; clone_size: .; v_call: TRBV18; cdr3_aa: CASSPSGTRGYNEQFF; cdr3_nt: TGTGCCAGCTCACCATCCGGGACTAGAGGCTACAATGAGCAGTTCTTC
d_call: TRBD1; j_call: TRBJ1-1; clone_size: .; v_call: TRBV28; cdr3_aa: CASREVSGGTEAFF; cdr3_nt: TGTGCCAGCAGGGAGGTGTCAGGGGGCACTGAAGCTTTCTTT
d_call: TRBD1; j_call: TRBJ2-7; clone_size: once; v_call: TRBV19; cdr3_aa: CASSILPGGLREQYF; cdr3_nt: TGTGCCAGTAGTATTCTCCCAGGGGGATTACGCGAGCAGTACTTC
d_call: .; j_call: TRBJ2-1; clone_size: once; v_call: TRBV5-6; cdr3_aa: CASTLVASNIYNEQFF; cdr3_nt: TGTGCCAGCACCTTGGTAGCTAGCAACATATACAATGAGCAGTTCTTC
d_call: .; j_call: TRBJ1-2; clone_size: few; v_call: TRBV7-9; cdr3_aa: CASSFSAAYYGYTF; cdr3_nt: TGTGCCAGCAGCTTTAGCGCAGCTTACTATGGCTACACCTTC
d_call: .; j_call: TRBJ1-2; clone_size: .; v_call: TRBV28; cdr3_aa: CASSFIFGTYYGYTF; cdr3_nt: TGTGCCAGCAGTTTCATTTTCGGGACATACTATGGCTACACCTTC
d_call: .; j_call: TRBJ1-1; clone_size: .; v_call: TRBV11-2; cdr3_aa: CASSLVTGPLWTEAFF; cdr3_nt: TGTGCCAGCAGCTTAGTTACAGGGCCCCTGTGGACTGAAGCTTTCTTT
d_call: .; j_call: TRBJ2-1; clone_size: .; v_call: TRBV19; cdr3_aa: CASNGGGTTYNEQFF; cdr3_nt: TGTGCCTCAAACGGTGGCGGGACCACCTACAATGAGCAGTTCTTC
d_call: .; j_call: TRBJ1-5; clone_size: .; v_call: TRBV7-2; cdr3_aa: CASSPEQNQPQHF; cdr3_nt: TGTGCCAGCAGCCCAGAACAGAATCAGCCCCAGCATTTT
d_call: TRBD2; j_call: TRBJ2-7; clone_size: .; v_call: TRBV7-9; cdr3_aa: CASSLELAGTSSYEQYF; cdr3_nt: TGTGCCAGCAGCTTAGAATTAGCGGGAACTTCCTCCTACGAGCAGTACTTC
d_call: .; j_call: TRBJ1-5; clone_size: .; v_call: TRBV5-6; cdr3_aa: CASRRAGDQPQHF; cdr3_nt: TGTGCCAGCAGAAGGGCCGGGGATCAGCCCCAGCATTTT
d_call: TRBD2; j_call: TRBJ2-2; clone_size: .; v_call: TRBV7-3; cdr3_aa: CASSLGGENTGELFF; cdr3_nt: TGTGCCAGCAGCTTAGGGGGGGAAAACACCGGGGAGCTGTTTTTT
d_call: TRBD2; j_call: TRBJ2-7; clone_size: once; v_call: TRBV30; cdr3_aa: CAWSYGLAGDEQYF; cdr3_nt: TGTGCCTGGAGTTACGGACTAGCGGGAGACGAGCAGTACTTC
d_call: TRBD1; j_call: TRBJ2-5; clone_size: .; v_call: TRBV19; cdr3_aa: CASSDQDRAARETQYF; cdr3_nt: TGTGCCAGTAGTGACCAGGACAGGGCGGCCAGAGAGACCCAGTACTTC
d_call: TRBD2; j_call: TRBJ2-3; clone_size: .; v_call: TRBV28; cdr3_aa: CASTSPFREAPIISTQYF; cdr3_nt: TGTGCCAGCACCTCCCCTTTTCGGGAGGCCCCCATAATTTCGACGCAGTATTTT
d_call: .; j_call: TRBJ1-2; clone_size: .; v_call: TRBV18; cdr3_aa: CASSPSFQGGYTF; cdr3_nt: TGTGCCAGCTCACCAAGTTTTCAGGGTGGCTACACCTTC
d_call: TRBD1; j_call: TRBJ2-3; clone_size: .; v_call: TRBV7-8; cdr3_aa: CVGQGSTDTQYF; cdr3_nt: TGTGTGGGACAGGGGTCCACAGATACGCAGTATTTT
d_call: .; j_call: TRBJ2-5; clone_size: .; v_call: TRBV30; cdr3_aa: CAWSDQLQETQYF; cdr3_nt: TGTGCCTGGAGTGATCAACTACAAGAGACCCAGTACTTC
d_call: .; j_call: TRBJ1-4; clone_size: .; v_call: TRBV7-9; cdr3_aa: CASSFAGNEKLFF; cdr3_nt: TGTGCCAGCAGCTTCGCCGGGAATGAAAAACTGTTTTTT
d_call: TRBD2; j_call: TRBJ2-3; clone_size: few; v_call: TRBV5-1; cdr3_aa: CASSGAASGASTDTQYF; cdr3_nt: TGCGCCAGCAGCGGGGCGGCCAGCGGGGCCTCCACAGATACGCAGTATTTT
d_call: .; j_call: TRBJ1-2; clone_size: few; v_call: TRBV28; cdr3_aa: CASAPARQASYGYTF; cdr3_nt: TGTGCCAGCGCCCCCGCCCGACAGGCATCCTATGGCTACACCTTC
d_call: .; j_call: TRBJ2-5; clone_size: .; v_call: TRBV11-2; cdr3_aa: CASSLGAETQYF; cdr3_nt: TGTGCCAGCAGCTTAGGAGCAGAGACCCAGTACTTC